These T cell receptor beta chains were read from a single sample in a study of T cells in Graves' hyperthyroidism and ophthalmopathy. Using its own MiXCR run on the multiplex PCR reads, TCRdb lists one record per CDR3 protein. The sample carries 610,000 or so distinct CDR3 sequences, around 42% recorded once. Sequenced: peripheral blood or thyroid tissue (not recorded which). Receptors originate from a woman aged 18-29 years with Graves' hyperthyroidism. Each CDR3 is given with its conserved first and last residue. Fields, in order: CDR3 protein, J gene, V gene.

CSLTVVGYGYTF	TRBJ1-2	TRBV29-1
CASSPNSDKGYGYTF	TRBJ1-2	TRBV7-9
CASKGTVITGELFF	TRBJ2-2	TRBV19
CASIPLAATEDTQYF	TRBJ2-3	TRBV7-2
CASSLYGGDYGYTF	TRBJ1-2	TRBV7-9
CASSLAGETAEAF	TRBJ2-6	TRBV12-3/TRBV12-4
CSVARDSNEKLFF	TRBJ1-4	TRBV29-1
CASRNRDRGPSSPLHF	TRBJ1-6	TRBV2
CSGLTGANYGYTF	TRBJ1-2	TRBV29-1
CSARDNRAGAAEAFF	TRBJ1-1	TRBV20-1
CASREATEGGEQYF	TRBJ2-7	TRBV19
CASARSGSGNTIYF	TRBJ1-3	TRBV12-5
CASSELAGEAFF	TRBJ1-1	TRBV7-8
CAIKGTGNSPLHF	TRBJ1-6	TRBV10-3
CSVRGSGRVTGEQYF	TRBJ2-7	TRBV29-1
CASSPQTGSYEQYF	TRBJ2-7	TRBV18
CASSYSIRGSNQPQHF	TRBJ1-5	TRBV6-6
CSVEPTDLTFGTQYF	TRBJ2-5	TRBV29-1
CSAQREDTGELFF	TRBJ2-2	TRBV20-1
CASSGQGTYQPQHF	TRBJ1-5	TRBV12-3/TRBV12-4
CASSFLRQGLWETQYF	TRBJ2-5	TRBV7-9
CASCPDPGREQYF	TRBJ2-7	TRBV10-3
CASKGQGSEQYF	TRBJ2-7	TRBV27
CASSLNRDYGYTF	TRBJ1-2	TRBV7-8
CASSPLRNQPQHF	TRBJ1-5	TRBV7-2
CSARDTQGATNEKLFF	TRBJ1-4	TRBV20-1
CASSLGGAEAFF	TRBJ1-1	TRBV7-9
CASTTGGRGPGEQYF	TRBJ2-7	TRBV12-3/TRBV12-4
CASSYRASGRADYEQYF	TRBJ2-7	TRBV19
CASTIPGTGGEQYF	TRBJ2-7	TRBV12-3/TRBV12-4
CASSLVGRHSGNTIYF	TRBJ1-3	TRBV7-9
CATEEQGAYGYTIYF	TRBJ1-3	TRBV15
CASRPGTGGGSQPQHF	TRBJ1-5	TRBV9
CSVDWNTGELFF	TRBJ2-2	TRBV29-1
CASSSGTSGRAAEQYF	TRBJ2-7	TRBV11-2
CASSQDRAGNEKLFF	TRBJ1-4	TRBV3-1
CASSLLAGDGDNEQFF	TRBJ2-1	TRBV7-9
CASSLKVEAFF	TRBJ1-1	TRBV18